The clone carrying this T cell receptor beta chain was observed a few times. Its antigen is unknown. The data stem from a study of blood T cells in healthy people across ages. General study results and limits: Measured against age, TCR beta diversity per million T cells decreased in a roughly linear manner. PBMCs that were unsorted prevented a conclusive naive versus antigen-experienced comparison.

It was with a sample-barcoded 5' primer and a J-beta primer mix that a second PCR of about 6 to 12 cycles was run. Via MiXCR, TCRdb re-called the 5' RACE reads, giving one row per CDR3 protein. The table records 750,000 to 1,000,000 distinct CDR3 sequences, about 28% of them present only once. The V segment lost 1 base and the J segment 6 bases; nucleotides outside the gene matches: 7. There are 15 residues in the CDR3. The same data also contributed to another study, on T cells of mothers and their children. That publication notes: It was related mother-child pairs that showed slightly higher overlap than unrelated pairs, without reaching significance.

The sequence was collected from a woman in her thirties or forties in good health. The rearrangement links TRBV12-3 or TRBV12-4 to TRBJ2-3; the match to TRBD1 covers 7 bases. The sample comprised blood. The CDR3 DNA follows: TGTGCCAGCAGTTTAGGACAGGGCCTGGGGGATACGCAGTATTTT. As protein: CASSLGQGLGDTQYF.